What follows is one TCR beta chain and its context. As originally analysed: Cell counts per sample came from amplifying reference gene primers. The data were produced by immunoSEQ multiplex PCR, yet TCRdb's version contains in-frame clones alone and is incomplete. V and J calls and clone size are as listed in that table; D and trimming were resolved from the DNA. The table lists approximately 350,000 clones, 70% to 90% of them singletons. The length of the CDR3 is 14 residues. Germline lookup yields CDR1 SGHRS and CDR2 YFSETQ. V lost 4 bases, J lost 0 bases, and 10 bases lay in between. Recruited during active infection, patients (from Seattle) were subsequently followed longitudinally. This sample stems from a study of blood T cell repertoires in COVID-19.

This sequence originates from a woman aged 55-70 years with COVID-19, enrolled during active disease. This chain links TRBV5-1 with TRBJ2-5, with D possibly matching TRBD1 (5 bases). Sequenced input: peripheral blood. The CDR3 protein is CASSLQANQETQYF. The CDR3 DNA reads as TGCGCCAGCAGCCTACAGGCAAACCAAGAGACCCAGTACTTC.